The 18 T cell receptor beta chains listed next were all sequenced from one sample in a study of blood T cell repertoires in COVID-19. Only in-frame clones appear in the TCRdb table, and some are missing; sequencing was by immunoSEQ multiplex PCR. This table holds tens of thousands of clones, around two thirds found once. The sample consisted of peripheral blood. These receptors came from a man between 65 and 85 years old with COVID-19, enrolled during active disease.

This rearrangement joins TRBV28 to TRBJ2-4; 9 bases fit TRBD2. The CDR3 spans 18 residues. The ends lost 3 bases at V and 0 bases at J; junction bases unmatched: 9. Germline-derived CDR1 and CDR2 are MDHEN and SYDVKM. The CDR3: CASSFGVSTSGAKNIQYF. CDR3 bases: TGTGCCAGCAGTTTCGGTGTTTCGACTAGCGGAGCCAAAAACATTCAGTACTTC.

J is TRBJ1-6 and V is TRBV4-3; possibly TRBD1 for D (6 bases). The CDR3 is made up of 17 amino acids. The V gene lost 0 bases and the J gene lost 4 bases, with 13 bases spanning the gap. From germline, CDR1 is LGHNA and CDR2 YSLEER. The CDR3 DNA reads TGCGCCAGCAGCCAAGAGTTTAAGGACAGATATAATTCACCCCTCCACTTT. It encodes CASSQEFKDRYNSPLHF.

This clone has only one observation. The J gene is TRBJ1-2, the V gene TRBV28; TRBD1 aligns across 12 bases. The ends lost 7 bases at V and 7 bases at J; junction bases unmatched: 10. This CDR3 has 15 residues. In germline, CDR1 is MDHEN, CDR2 SYDVKM. The CDR3: CASTFGGQGAGGYTF. The CDR3 DNA reads TGTGCCAGCACCTTTGGGGGACAGGGGGCCGGTGGCTACACCTTC.

The chain joins TRBV28 to TRBJ1-5; 10 bases map to TRBD1. The V gene end was trimmed by 3 bases and the J gene end by 7 bases; junction bases not matched to a gene: 3. Germline V gene lookup returns CDR1 MDHEN and CDR2 SYDVKM. This CDR3 region has 14 residues. The DNA for the CDR3 is TGTGCCAGCAGTTTGGGGACAGGGGTACAGCCCCAGCATTTT. Its protein is CASSLGTGVQPQHF.

This chain uses TRBV30 with TRBJ2-7; 10 bases map to TRBD1. J gave up 1 base and V 1 base, and 7 bases lay outside the gene matches. This CDR3 has 16 residues. Germline CDR1 and CDR2: GTSNPN and SVGIG (reference sequence). The DNA for the CDR3 is TGTGCCTGGAGTGCCCCGGGACAGGGGAGGTCCTACGAGCAGTACTTC. Encoded protein: CAWSAPGQGRSYEQYF.

This chain joins TRBV5-1 and TRBJ2-3; D may be TRBD2 (6 bases). The V gene's germline CDR1 is SGHRS and CDR2 YFSETQ. This CDR3 is 16 amino acids long. Trimming removed 0 bases from V and 5 bases from J, with 16 bases in between. This CDR3 is CASSLAATGEVDTQYF. As DNA, the CDR3 is TGCGCCAGCAGCTTGGCCGCTACGGGAGAAGTAGATACGCAGTATTTT.

CDR3 DNA: TGCGCCAGCAGCTTAGGGCAGGGTTCGGGCTACACCTTC. It translates to CASSLGQGSGYTF. The genes are TRBV5-1 and TRBJ1-2; the D gene is possibly TRBD1 (5 bases). Trimming left V 2 bases short and J 8 bases short, with 13 bases between. The CDR3 loop spans 13 amino acids. The germline gives CDR1 SGHRS, CDR2 YFSETQ.

The V gene is TRBV18, the J gene TRBJ2-1; 7 positions agree with TRBD2. The CDR3 is made up of 16 amino acids. Trimming at V came to 2 bases and at J to 3 bases, leaving 7 bases not matched to a gene. Germline values: CDR1 KGHSH, CDR2 LQKENI. The DNA for the CDR3 is TGTGCCAGCTCACCAGGTCTAGCGGAACTCTACAATGAGCAGTTCTTC. Encoded protein: CASSPGLAELYNEQFF.

This chain uses TRBV27 with TRBJ2-1, with 11 bases aligning to TRBD2. Germline V lookup: CDR1 MNHEY, CDR2 SMNVEV (reference sequence). The trim removed 6 bases at V and 8 bases at J, leaving 12 bases unmatched. CDR3 size: 16 residues. CDR3 coding DNA: TGTGCCAGCAGCCGGCTAGCGGGAGGTGATAGGGATGAGCAGTTCTTC. It codes for CASSRLAGGDRDEQFF.

V gene TRBV5-1 combines with J gene TRBJ2-4; 8 bases are shared with TRBD1. The CDR3 is 13 amino acids. V shed 4 bases and J 7 bases; nucleotides not matched to a gene: 4. Per the germline V gene, CDR1 is SGHRS and CDR2 is YFSETQ. The DNA for the CDR3 is TGCGCCAGCAGCGACACAGGGGGGAACATTCAGTACTTC. This codes for CASSDTGGNIQYF.

J is TRBJ2-5 and V is TRBV5-1; 10 nucleotides line up with TRBD2. There are 16 residues in the CDR3. V shed 3 bases, J shed 3 bases, and the junction held 8 bases outside the gene matches. CDR1 and CDR2 from the germline V gene are SGHRS and YFSETQ. The CDR3 DNA is TGCGCCAGCAGCTCCCCAGCGGGAGGGCCCAAAGAGACCCAGTACTTC. Encoded protein: CASSSPAGGPKETQYF.

The chain combines TRBV2 with TRBJ2-1, with a tentative D call TRBD2 (6 bases). Germline lookup yields CDR1 SNHLY and CDR2 FYNNEI. This CDR3 comprises 13 residues. Trimming stripped 10 bases from V and 9 bases from J, with 19 bases between. The chain's CDR3 is CATRDSSRGEQFF. The CDR3 coding sequence is TGTGCCACCCGGGACTCGTCTCGTGGTGAGCAGTTCTTC.

The chain has TRBV4-3 and TRBJ2-1; 12 nucleotides match TRBD2. V was clipped by 0 bases and J by 7 bases; unmatched bases: 13. This CDR3 spans 19 amino acids. Per germline, CDR1 LGHNA and CDR2 YSLEER. The CDR3, as DNA: TGCGCCAGCAGCCAAGATGGAAATAAAGGACTAGCGGGATGGAATGAGCAGTTCTTC. Translating gives CASSQDGNKGLAGWNEQFF.

The chain uses TRBV29-1 and TRBJ2-1; TRBD1 is a possible D gene (6 bases). The germline V and J ends were trimmed by 4 bases and 4 bases, with 11 bases remaining between them. Germline values: CDR1 SQVTM, CDR2 ANQGSEA. CDR3 size: 13 residues. This CDR3 is CSVGGTGYNEQFF. In nucleotides, the CDR3 is TGCAGCGTTGGGGGAACAGGGTACAATGAGCAGTTCTTC.

This clone was seen more than once but under ten times. This chain joins TRBV27 and TRBJ2-4; perhaps TRBD2 as D (6 bases). The V end lost 3 bases, the J end lost 0 bases, and 9 bases lay between the germline ends. The CDR3 length is 15 residues. The germline V gene encodes CDR1 MNHEY and CDR2 SMNVEV (reference sequence). The CDR3 coding sequence is TGTGCCAGCAGTTTTGCGGGGCAAGCCAAAAACATTCAGTACTTC. Protein product: CASSFAGQAKNIQYF.

This chain links TRBV28 with TRBJ2-7, with 10 positions matching TRBD1. Germline V gene data show CDR1 as MDHEN and CDR2 as SYDVKM. This CDR3 has 16 residues. J lost 7 bases, V lost 5 bases, and 14 bases had no gene match. This CDR3 reads CASSPLRDRGVGEQYF. The CDR3 coding sequence is TGTGCCAGCAGTCCTCTCCGGGACAGGGGTGTGGGGGAGCAGTACTTC.

The genes are TRBV7-3 and TRBJ1-1; D unclear. Between the trimmed V and J ends, which lost 2 bases and 0 bases, there was a span of 13 bases. This CDR3 spans 16 amino acids. CDR1 is SGHTA, CDR2 FQGTGA, per germline. CDR3 DNA sequence: TGTGCCAGCAGCTTATCCTCCGGGAGACTGAACACTGAAGCTTTCTTT. Its protein product is CASSLSSGRLNTEAFF.

Many counts were recorded for this clone. The chain carries TRBV15 and TRBJ2-7; D might be TRBD1 (6 bases). V lost 1 base to trimming and J lost 4 bases, with 11 bases between them. This CDR3 is 14 amino acids long. Per germline, CDR1 LNHNV and CDR2 YYDKDF (reference sequence). The CDR3 bases are TGTGCCACCAGCAGAGCGACAGGACCTTACGAGCAGTACTTC. This translates into CATSRATGPYEQYF.